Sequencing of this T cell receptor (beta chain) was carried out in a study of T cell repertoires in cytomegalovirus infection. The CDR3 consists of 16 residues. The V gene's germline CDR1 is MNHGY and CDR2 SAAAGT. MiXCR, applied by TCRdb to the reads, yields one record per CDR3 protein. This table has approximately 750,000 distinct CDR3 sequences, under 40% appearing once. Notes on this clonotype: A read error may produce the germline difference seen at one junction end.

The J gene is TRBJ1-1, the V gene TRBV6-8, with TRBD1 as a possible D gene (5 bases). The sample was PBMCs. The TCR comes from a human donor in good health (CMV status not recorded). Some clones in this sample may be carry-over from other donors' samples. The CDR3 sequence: CARSYGMGGLNTEAFF. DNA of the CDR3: TGTGCCCGCAGTTACGGGATGGGGGGACTGAACACTGAAGCTTTCTTT.